This T cell receptor beta chain was retrieved from a study of blood T cell repertoires in COVID-19. The germline V gene encodes CDR1 SNHLY and CDR2 FYNNEI. Trimming took 8 bases from V and 5 from J; bases not matched to a gene: 6. The CDR3 contains 14 residues. Measured with immunoSEQ multiplex PCR; TCRdb has only the in-frame clones, and not every one. The sample carries approximately 310,000 clones, around 87% recorded once. Material for sequencing was peripheral blood. This receptor was taken from a woman aged 45-60 years who had recovered from COVID-19. This rearrangement joins TRBV2 to TRBJ2-1, with TRBD2 matching 10 bases. Here the CDR3 DNA reads TGTGCCAGCGCCCCACTAGCGGGGAACAATGAGCAGTTCTTC. It is translated as CASAPLAGNNEQFF. Full variable domain (rest looked up from reference TRBV2 and TRBJ2-1): EPEVTQTPSHQVTQMGQEVILRCVPISNHLYFYWYRQILGQKVEFLVSFYNNEISEKSEIFDDQFSVERPDGSNFTLKIRSTKLEDSAMYFCASAPLAGNNEQFFGPGTRLTVL.